Below, 27 T cell receptor beta chains from the same sample are listed, as sequenced in a study of CD8+ T cells in alopecia areata. It was cDNA, reverse transcribed from extracted RNA, that served as the sequencing template. This table comes from immunoSEQ multiplex PCR, and its TCRdb copy is limited to in-frame clones, with some not included. The repertoire holds 90,000 to 130,000 clones, with 45% to 60% as singletons. The sample taken for sequencing was NKG2D-low CD8+ T cells sorted from blood. These TCRs come from a human donor with alopecia areata.

The genes are TRBV29-1 and TRBJ2-7, with 9 bases aligning to TRBD2. Per the germline V gene, CDR1 is SQVTM and CDR2 is ANQGSEA. J gave up 4 bases and V 1 base, and 8 bases lay outside the gene matches. The length of the CDR3 is 15 residues. CDR3 loop: CSVEGETSGDYEQYF. The CDR3 nucleotides read TGCAGCGTTGAAGGAGAGACTAGCGGAGATTACGAGCAGTACTTC.

This chain uses TRBV2 with TRBJ2-1, with 9 bases fitting TRBD1. After removal of 6 bases from V and 7 bases from J, the junction contained 7 bases not matched to a gene. Germline V CDR1 and CDR2: SNHLY, FYNNEI. This CDR3 spans 14 amino acids. CDR3 DNA sequence: TGTGCCAGCAGCGGGACAGGGCTTTGGAATGAGCAGTTCTTC. It is translated as CASSGTGLWNEQFF.

This clone was counted between two and nine times. Without the conserved terminal phenylalanine or tryptophan, this CDR3 likely stems from a read error. The DNA is left out, because the CDR3 cannot be placed on it with certainty; the CDR3 is given as TCRdb lists it. Here the CDR3 reads CASSPGRTGGES. V is TRBV6-6 and J is TRBJ2-3; TRBD1, the D gene given by the table, was not confirmed from the DNA. Germline values: CDR1 MNHNY, CDR2 SVGAGI (reference sequence). Counting both end residues, the CDR3 totals 12 amino acids.

V usage is TRBV27 and J usage is TRBJ2-7; 9 bases agree with TRBD1. V lost 6 bases and J lost 2; bases outside the gene matches: 11. This CDR3 has 16 amino acids. Germline CDR1 reads MNHEY; CDR2 reads SMNVEV (reference sequence). The CDR3 protein is CASSTIPGQGAYEQYF. The CDR3 DNA reads TGTGCCAGCAGCACGATCCCGGGACAGGGTGCCTACGAGCAGTACTTC.

The gene calls are TRBV29-1 and TRBJ2-1; 8 nucleotides align to TRBD2. Losses at the gene ends were 2 bases for V and 4 bases for J; bases not matched to a gene: 13. This CDR3 has 17 amino acids. CDR1 is SQVTM, CDR2 ANQGSEA, per germline. CDR3 sequence reads: CSVESGLRLAGYNEQFF. CDR3 coding DNA: TGCAGCGTTGAAAGTGGTTTGCGGCTAGCGGGTTACAATGAGCAGTTCTTC.

V and J are TRBV5-6 and TRBJ1-2; weak D call: TRBD1 (5 bases). The CDR3 runs 14 residues. Germline V CDR1 and CDR2: SGHDT, YYEEEE. V was cut by 5 bases and J by 2 bases, with 13 bases left in between. The CDR3 region is CASSEGPSNYGYTF. CDR3 nucleotides: TGTGCCAGCAGTGAGGGACCTTCCAACTATGGCTACACCTTC. The entire variable domain, with the rest obtained from reference TRBV5-6 and TRBJ1-2, is as follows: DAGVTQSPTHLIKTRGQQVTLRCSPKSGHDTVSWYQQALGQGPQFIFQYYEEEERQRGNFPDRFSGHQFPNYSSELNVNALLLGDSALYLCASSEGPSNYGYTFGSGTRLTVV.

CDR3 amino acids: CATSRAKGQGAVSTDTQYF. For the CDR3, the DNA is TGTGCCACCAGCAGAGCGAAAGGACAGGGGGCTGTAAGCACAGATACGCAGTATTTT. The chain is built from TRBV15 and TRBJ2-3; 11 bases fit TRBD1. J was trimmed by 0 bases and V by 1 base; bases with no gene match: 9. Germline CDR1 LNHNV, CDR2 YYDKDF (reference sequence). The CDR3 covers 19 residues.

J is TRBJ1-5 and V is TRBV27, with unresolved D. CDR3 length equals 13 residues. CDR1 MNHEY and CDR2 SMNVEV come from the germline V gene (reference sequence). The V end was cut by 5 bases, the J end by 0 bases, with 5 bases between. The DNA of the CDR3 is TGTGCCAGCAGTCTATTTAGCAATCAGCCCCAGCATTTT. Translated: CASSLFSNQPQHF.

This clone was observed a few times. The chain has TRBV14 and TRBJ1-2, with D possibly TRBD1 on 6 matching bases. Trimming shortened V by 1 base and J by 4 bases, and 13 bases separated the two germline ends. From germline, CDR1 is SGHDN and CDR2 FVKESK. The CDR3 covers 15 residues. In DNA form, the CDR3 reads TGTGCCAGCAGCCAAGTGACAGGAGCCCTCTATGGCTACACCTTC. Translating gives CASSQVTGALYGYTF. Supplemented by reference TRBV14 and TRBJ1-2, the full variable domain reads EAGVTQFPSHSVIEKGQTVTLRCDPISGHDNLYWYRRVMGKEIKFLLHFVKESKQDESGMPNNRFLAERTGGTYSTLKVQPAELEDSGVYFCASSQVTGALYGYTFGSGTRLTVV.

The chain has TRBV5-6 and TRBJ2-5; the D is unclear. The CDR3 totals 16 residues. CDR1 is SGHDT, CDR2 YYEEEE, per germline. Trimming cost V 4 bases and J 1 base, with 17 bases left between them. The CDR3 nucleotides are TGTGCCAGCAGCCTCGACCGCGGCTATTCCCAAGAGACCCAGTACTTC. Translating it yields CASSLDRGYSQETQYF.

Only a few counts were recorded for this clone. The gene calls are TRBV2 and TRBJ2-2; D gene unclear. Germline-derived CDR1 and CDR2 are SNHLY and FYNNEI. Trimming took 9 bases from V and 0 from J, leaving 17 bases between them. The CDR3 runs to 16 residues. The CDR3 coding sequence is TGTGCCAGGACCCGTCAGTTGGTATCGAACACCGGGGAGCTGTTTTTT. It specifies CARTRQLVSNTGELFF.

A note on this clone: The same CDR3 is also encoded by other DNA sequences in this sample. J is TRBJ1-4 and V is TRBV9; no reliable D call. CDR3 length: 12 amino acids. Looked up from germline, CDR1 is SGDLS and CDR2 is YYNGEE. Trimming removed 4 bases at V and 7 bases at J, with 8 bases between. CDR3 coding DNA: TGTGCCAGCAGCCCCGGCGGTGAAAAACTGTTTTTT. Translation gives CASSPGGEKLFF.

In this sample, this clone turned up a few times. The chain combines TRBV19 with TRBJ1-2; 7 positions agree with TRBD1. The ends lost 7 bases at V and 6 bases at J; junction bases unmatched: 8. Germline assignment: CDR1 LNHDA and CDR2 SQIVND (reference sequence). This CDR3 has 13 amino acids. The CDR3, as DNA: TGTGCCAGTACCTTCAGGGGGGGAAATGGCTACACCTTC. Its translation: CASTFRGGNGYTF.

V and J are TRBV28 and TRBJ2-1; D is possibly TRBD1 (7 bases). The CDR3 sequence is 15 residues long. V gave up 7 bases and J gave up 4 bases, with 17 bases separating them. From germline, CDR1 is MDHEN and CDR2 SYDVKM. The CDR3, as DNA: TGTGCCAGCACCCCAGGGGGGACTGCTTACAATGAGCAGTTCTTC. Protein product: CASTPGGTAYNEQFF.

About this clone: This sample also contains other DNA sequences that code for the same CDR3. The chain combines TRBV7-9 with TRBJ1-1; D ambiguous. This CDR3 spans 11 amino acids. Looked up from germline, CDR1 is SEHNR and CDR2 is FQNEAQ (reference sequence). V was cut by 3 bases and J by 1 base, with 0 bases left in between. In nucleotides, the CDR3 is TGTGCCAGCAGCTTGAACACTGAAGCTTTCTTT. This gives the protein CASSLNTEAFF.

CDR3 loop: CASSLTYQETQYF. Here the CDR3 DNA reads TGTGCCAGTAGTTTAACGTACCAAGAGACCCAGTACTTC. The rearrangement joins TRBV19 to TRBJ2-5; D remains ambiguous. This CDR3 spans 13 amino acids. V lost 5 bases, J lost 0 bases, and 7 bases lay in between. Germline V gives CDR1 LNHDA, CDR2 SQIVND (reference sequence).

The J gene is TRBJ2-7, the V gene TRBV9; D is possibly TRBD2 (6 bases). This CDR3 region has 15 residues. CDR1 and CDR2 (germline): SGDLS, YYNGEE. Trimming shortened V by 5 bases and J by 0 bases, and 15 bases separated the two germline ends. CDR3 protein: CASSPYRGSSYEQYF. DNA for the CDR3: TGTGCCAGCAGTCCCTACCGGGGGAGCTCCTACGAGCAGTACTTC.

The rearrangement links TRBV13 to TRBJ2-1; D not resolved. CDR3 size: 15 residues. CDR1 and CDR2 (germline): PRHDT, FYEKMQ (reference sequence). Trimming left V 4 bases short and J 0 bases short, with 10 bases between. In DNA, the CDR3 is TGTGCCAGCAGCTCCCGGCGTCGCTCCTACAATGAGCAGTTCTTC. Its protein is CASSSRRRSYNEQFF.

A few counts support this clone. This chain links TRBV16 with TRBJ2-1, with 8 bases fitting TRBD2. The CDR3 extends over 13 amino acids. Trimming removed 4 bases from V and 9 bases from J; junction bases left unmatched: 5. The germline CDR1 and CDR2 sequences are KGHSY and FQNENV. The CDR3 DNA reads TGTGCCAGCAGCCCACCCACTAGCGGTGAGCAGTTCTTC. Encoded protein: CASSPPTSGEQFF.

The rearrangement uses TRBV7-9 and TRBJ1-1; D call uncertain. V was pared by 5 bases and J by 4 bases, with 14 bases between. Germline CDR1 SEHNR, CDR2 FQNEAQ (reference sequence). CDR3 length: 14 amino acids. This CDR3 is CASSPERVGTEAFF. The CDR3, as DNA: TGTGCCAGCAGCCCAGAAAGGGTGGGCACTGAAGCTTTCTTT.

A few counts support this clone. This rearrangement joins TRBV29-1 to TRBJ2-7; D is ambiguous. The V end lost 3 bases, the J end lost 0 bases, and 9 bases lay between the germline ends. CDR1 and CDR2 from the germline V gene are SQVTM and ANQGSEA. The CDR3 loop spans 13 amino acids. The CDR3, as DNA: TGCAGCGTTGACAAGTTGAACTCCTACGAGCAGTACTTC. This translates into CSVDKLNSYEQYF.

The V and J genes are TRBV28 and TRBJ1-1, with 10 positions matching TRBD1. The CDR3 runs to 16 residues. V dropped 5 bases and J dropped 3; count of bases not matched to a gene: 9. Germline V CDR1 and CDR2: MDHEN, SYDVKM. In nucleotides, the CDR3 is TGTGCCAGCAGTCCGTATCCCGGGACAGGGGACACTGAAGCTTTCTTT. Residues: CASSPYPGTGDTEAFF.

This sequence joins TRBV5-5 and TRBJ2-7; TRBD2 aligns across 12 bases. The CDR3 totals 15 residues. Germline CDR1 and CDR2: SGHKS and YYEKEE (reference sequence). With V trimmed by 5 bases and J by 6 bases, 9 bases remained unmatched. The DNA for the CDR3 is TGTGCCAGCAGTTTCTCCCTACTAGCGGGAGGCGAGCAGTACTTC. Amino acids: CASSFSLLAGGEQYF.

This clone has just a few counts. Written as DNA, the CDR3 is TGCAGCGTTGTGGAGGGGTATGGCTACACCTTC. Translating gives CSVVEGYGYTF. The gene calls are TRBV29-1 and TRBJ1-2; maybe TRBD1 (5 bases). The germline V gene encodes CDR1 SQVTM and CDR2 ANQGSEA. V shed 4 bases and J shed 5 bases, with 8 bases lying between them. There are 11 residues in the CDR3.

This clone was found many times. The chain is built from TRBV28 and TRBJ2-3, with D possibly matching TRBD2 (6 bases). The V gene's germline CDR1 is MDHEN and CDR2 SYDVKM. Trimming cost V 3 bases and J 4 bases, with 11 bases left between them. This CDR3 comprises 14 residues. The CDR3 protein is CASSLIAAPDTQYF. CDR3 sequence (DNA): TGTGCCAGCAGTTTGATAGCGGCCCCAGATACGCAGTATTTT. The entire variable domain, with the rest obtained from reference TRBV28 and TRBJ2-3, is as follows: DVKVTQSSRYLVKRTGEKVFLECVQDMDHENMFWYRQDPGLGLRLIYFSYDVKMKEKGDIPEGYSVSREKKERFSLILESASTNQTSMYLCASSLIAAPDTQYFGPGTRLTVL.

V and J are TRBV5-6 and TRBJ2-7; the D is unclear. V was pared by 2 bases and J by 0 bases, with 9 bases between. CDR1 and CDR2 (germline): SGHDT, YYEEEE. The CDR3 covers 14 residues. The CDR3: CASSFETDSYEQYF. The CDR3 DNA reads TGTGCCAGCAGCTTTGAGACGGACTCCTACGAGCAGTACTTC.

This clone was detected many times. The rearrangement joins TRBV29-1 to TRBJ1-1; no definite D call. In germline, CDR1 is SQVTM, CDR2 ANQGSEA. Trimming stripped 8 bases from V and 8 bases from J, with 21 bases between. The CDR3 runs 13 residues. CDR3 coding DNA: TGCAGCCCCTCATTTCGTCCCGGTGGCGAAGCTTTCTTT. This gives the protein CSPSFRPGGEAFF.